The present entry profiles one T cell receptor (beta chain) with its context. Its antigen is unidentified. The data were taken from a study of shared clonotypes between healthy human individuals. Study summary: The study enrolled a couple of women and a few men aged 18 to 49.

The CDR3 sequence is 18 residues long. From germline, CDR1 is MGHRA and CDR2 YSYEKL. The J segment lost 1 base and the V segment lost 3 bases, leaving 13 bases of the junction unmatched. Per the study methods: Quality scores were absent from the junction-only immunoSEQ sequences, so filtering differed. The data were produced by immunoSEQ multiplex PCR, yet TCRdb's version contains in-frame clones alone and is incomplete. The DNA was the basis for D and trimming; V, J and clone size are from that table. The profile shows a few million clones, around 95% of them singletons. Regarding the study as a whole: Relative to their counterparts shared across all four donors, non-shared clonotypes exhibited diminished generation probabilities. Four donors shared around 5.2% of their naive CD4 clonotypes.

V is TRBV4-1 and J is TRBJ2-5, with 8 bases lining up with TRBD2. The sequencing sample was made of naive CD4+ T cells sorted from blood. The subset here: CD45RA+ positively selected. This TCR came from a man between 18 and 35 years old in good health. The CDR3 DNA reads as TGCGCCAGCAGCCATCCCGCGAGGCGGGAGGCTGTCCAAGAGACCCAGTACTTC. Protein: CASSHPARREAVQETQYF.